This T cell receptor (beta chain) was found in a study of glioma-infiltrating T cells after dendritic cell vaccination (dated by TCRdb to 2016 to 2017). Study-level background: A cohort of 15 or so glioblastoma patients from Phase I and II dendritic cell vaccination trials was included, of whom 9 were newly diagnosed and 6 had recurrent disease. Autologous tumor lysate-pulsed dendritic cell vaccination was administered to the patients between the early 2000s and the early 2010s. The vaccine consisted of monocyte-derived dendritic cells cultured roughly 7 days with IL-4 and GM-CSF, then pulsed overnight with autologous tumor lysate. Three intradermal dendritic cell vaccine injections were administered to patients at biweekly intervals in the arm below the axilla. Tumor-infiltrating lymphocyte content was quantified and tumor and blood repertoires were compared in dendritic cell-vaccinated glioblastoma patients by deep sequencing of TCR beta CDR3 regions. Survival after dendritic cell vaccination was correlated with TCR sequencing metrics such as TIL content and the overlap between tumor and blood repertoires.

Study-wide conclusions, independent of this receptor: After dendritic cell vaccination, a higher estimated pretreatment TIL content predicted longer time to progression and longer overall survival. The response model built on TCR overlap across three groups was characterized as speculative, with prospective validation still needed. TCR clonality showed no direct relationship with survival, which suggests that a diverse polyclonal response may matter. The cohort was small and heterogeneous, few patients had complete blood and tumor sets, and even fewer had initial-recurrent tumor pairs.

As for this clone: Its binding antigen is unknown. Base qualities are not at hand, and no much larger clone is one base apart.

Selection of patients required sufficient residual fresh-frozen tumor tissue and over two years of available survival data. An isocitrate dehydrogenase mutation was not carried by any of the glioblastoma patients, although molecular status was otherwise variable. PBMC were collected before vaccination, two weeks after the third vaccination, and at tumor progression when it occurred. The Qiagen DNeasy Blood extraction Kit was used to extract genomic DNA. The immunoSEQ assay amplified TCRB CDR3 regions from 2 micrograms of genomic DNA, or from all available DNA when less than that amount was available. The multiplex PCR relied on 60 forward primers for TCR V beta segments and 13 reverse primers for J beta segments. To estimate the number of reads per starting template, synthetic control templates were added to each sample at limiting dilution. Reads of 87 bp were generated by sequencing on the Illumina HiSeq System. For the original study's pipeline: PCR and sequencing errors were removed by a nearest neighbor algorithm that merged closely related sequences. TCR overlap was defined as the percentage of unique tumor TCR beta sequences that were also present in the same patient's peripheral blood. TCRdb holds this immuneACCESS table with in-frame rearrangements only. Some clones are missing; in checked studies, unresolved V genes explain under half, and the rest has no known cause. The V and J calls and clone size are taken from that table; D and trimming were inferred from the DNA. The sample data list 85,000 to 110,000 clones, and about four fifths of these were observed just once. Approximately 12% of the sample lies in the top ten.

Reading from cysteine to phenylalanine, the CDR3 counts 15 amino acids. Only the CDR3 part of the read is kept: 45 bases, read in frame from the first base. Compared with germline, V lacks 3 bases and J lacks 5 bases; bases without a gene match: 8. The CDR1 and CDR2 encoded by the germline V gene (reference sequence) are SGHNT and YYREEE. The starting material was blood, obtained before dendritic cell vaccination. This clonotype was obtained from a human donor with glioblastoma. The chain is assembled from TRBV5-4 and TRBJ2-7; a stretch of 10 junction bases matches TRBD1. This receptor carries the CDR3 CASSSPGQGYHEQYF. The nucleotide sequence is TGTGCCAGCAGCTCTCCGGGACAGGGGTACCACGAGCAGTACTTC.